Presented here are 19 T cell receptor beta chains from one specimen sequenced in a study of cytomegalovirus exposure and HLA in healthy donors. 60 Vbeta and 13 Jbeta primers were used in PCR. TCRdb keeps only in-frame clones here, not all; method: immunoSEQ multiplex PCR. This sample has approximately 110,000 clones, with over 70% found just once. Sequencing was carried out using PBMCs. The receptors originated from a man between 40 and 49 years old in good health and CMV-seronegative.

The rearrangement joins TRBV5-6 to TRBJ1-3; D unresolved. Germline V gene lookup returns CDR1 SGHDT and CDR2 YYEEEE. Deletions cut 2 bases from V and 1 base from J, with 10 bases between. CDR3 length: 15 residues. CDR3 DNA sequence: TGTGCCAGCAGCTTTCTGACTGATTCTGGAAACACCATATATTTT. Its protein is CASSFLTDSGNTIYF.

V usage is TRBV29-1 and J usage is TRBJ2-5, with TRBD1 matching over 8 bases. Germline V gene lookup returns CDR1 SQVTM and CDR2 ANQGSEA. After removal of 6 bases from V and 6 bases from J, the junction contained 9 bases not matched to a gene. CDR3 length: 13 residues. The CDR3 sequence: CSVVPGQEKTQYF. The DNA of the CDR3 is TGCAGCGTGGTCCCGGGACAGGAAAAGACCCAGTACTTC.

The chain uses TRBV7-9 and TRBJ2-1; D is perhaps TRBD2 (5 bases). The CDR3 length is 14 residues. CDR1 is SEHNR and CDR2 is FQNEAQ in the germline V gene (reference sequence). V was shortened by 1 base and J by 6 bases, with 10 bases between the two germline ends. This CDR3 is CASSLGSSTNEQFF. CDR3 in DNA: TGTGCCAGCAGCTTAGGGTCTAGCACCAATGAGCAGTTCTTC.

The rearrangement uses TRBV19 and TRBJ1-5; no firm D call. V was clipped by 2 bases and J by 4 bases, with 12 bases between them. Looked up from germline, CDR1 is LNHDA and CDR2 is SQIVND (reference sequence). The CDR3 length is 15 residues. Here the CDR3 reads CASSIYAGLNQPQHF. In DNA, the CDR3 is TGTGCCAGTAGTATATATGCCGGGTTGAATCAGCCCCAGCATTTT.

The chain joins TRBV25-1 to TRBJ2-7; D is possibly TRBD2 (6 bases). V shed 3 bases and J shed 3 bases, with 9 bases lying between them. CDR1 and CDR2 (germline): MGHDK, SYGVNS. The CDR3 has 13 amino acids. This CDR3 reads CASSDGGSYEQYF. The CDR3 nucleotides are TGTGCCAGCAGTGACGGGGGTAGCTACGAGCAGTACTTC.

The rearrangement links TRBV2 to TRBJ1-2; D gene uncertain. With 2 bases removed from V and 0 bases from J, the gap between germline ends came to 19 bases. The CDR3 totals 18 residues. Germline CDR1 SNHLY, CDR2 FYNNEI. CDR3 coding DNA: TGTGCCAGCAGTGAAAACGGTGATTTGATACGAGCTAACTATGGCTACACCTTC. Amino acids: CASSENGDLIRANYGYTF.

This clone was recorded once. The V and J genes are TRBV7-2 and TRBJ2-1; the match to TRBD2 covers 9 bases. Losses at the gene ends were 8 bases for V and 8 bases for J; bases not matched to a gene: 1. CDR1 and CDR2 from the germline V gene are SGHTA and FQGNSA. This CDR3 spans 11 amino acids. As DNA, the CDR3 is TGTGCCAGCGGCGGGGGGGATGAGCAGTTCTTC. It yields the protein CASGGGDEQFF.

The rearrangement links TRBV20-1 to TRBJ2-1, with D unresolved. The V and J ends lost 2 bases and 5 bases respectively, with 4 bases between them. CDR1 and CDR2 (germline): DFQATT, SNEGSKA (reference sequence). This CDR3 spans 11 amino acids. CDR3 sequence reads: CSARLNNEQFF. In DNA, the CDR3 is TGCAGTGCTAGACTAAACAATGAGCAGTTCTTC.

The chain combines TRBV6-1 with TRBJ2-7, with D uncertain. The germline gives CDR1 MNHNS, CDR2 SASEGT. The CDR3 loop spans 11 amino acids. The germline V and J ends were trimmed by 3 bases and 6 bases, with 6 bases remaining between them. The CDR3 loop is CASSDPIEQYF. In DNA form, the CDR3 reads TGTGCCAGCAGTGACCCTATCGAGCAGTACTTC.

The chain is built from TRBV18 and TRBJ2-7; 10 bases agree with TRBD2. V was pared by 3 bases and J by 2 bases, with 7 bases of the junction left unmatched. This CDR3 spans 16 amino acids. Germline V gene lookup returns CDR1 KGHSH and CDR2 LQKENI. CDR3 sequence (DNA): TGTGCCAGCTCACCTGTCCTAGCGGGAGAGACCTACGAGCAGTACTTC. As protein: CASSPVLAGETYEQYF.

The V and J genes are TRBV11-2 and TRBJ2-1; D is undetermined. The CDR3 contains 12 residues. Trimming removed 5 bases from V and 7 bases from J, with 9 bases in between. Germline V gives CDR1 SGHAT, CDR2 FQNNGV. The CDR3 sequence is CASSRQRNEQFF. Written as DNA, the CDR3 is TGTGCCAGCAGCCGACAAAGGAATGAGCAGTTCTTC. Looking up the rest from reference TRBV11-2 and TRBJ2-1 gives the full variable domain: EAGVAQSPRYKIIEKRQSVAFWCNPISGHATLYWYQQILGQGPKLLIQFQNNGVVDDSQLPKDRFSAERLKGVDSTLKIQPAKLEDSAVYLCASSRQRNEQFFGPGTRLTVL.

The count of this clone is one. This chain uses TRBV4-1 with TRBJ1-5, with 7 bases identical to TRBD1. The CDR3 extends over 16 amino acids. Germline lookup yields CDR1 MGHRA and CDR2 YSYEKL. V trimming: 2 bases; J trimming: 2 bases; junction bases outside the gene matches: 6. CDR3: CASSQRTGAGNQPQHF. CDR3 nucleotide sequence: TGCGCCAGCAGCCAAAGGACAGGCGCGGGCAATCAGCCCCAGCATTTT.

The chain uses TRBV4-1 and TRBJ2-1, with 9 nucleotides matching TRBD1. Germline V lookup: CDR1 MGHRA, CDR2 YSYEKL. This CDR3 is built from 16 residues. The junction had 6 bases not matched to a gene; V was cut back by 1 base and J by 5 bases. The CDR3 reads CASSQVSGTGNNEQFF. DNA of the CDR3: TGCGCCAGCAGCCAAGTTAGTGGGACAGGGAACAATGAGCAGTTCTTC.

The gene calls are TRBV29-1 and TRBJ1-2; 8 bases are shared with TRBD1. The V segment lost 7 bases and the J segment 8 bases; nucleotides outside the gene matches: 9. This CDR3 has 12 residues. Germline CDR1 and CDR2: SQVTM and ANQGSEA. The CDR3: CSDPTGEGGYTF. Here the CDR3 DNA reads TGCAGCGACCCGACAGGGGAGGGGGGCTACACCTTC.

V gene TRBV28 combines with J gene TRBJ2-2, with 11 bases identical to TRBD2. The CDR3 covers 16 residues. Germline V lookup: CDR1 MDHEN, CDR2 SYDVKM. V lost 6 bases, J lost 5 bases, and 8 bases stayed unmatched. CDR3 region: CASRFLAGGWTGELFF. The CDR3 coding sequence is TGTGCCAGCAGATTTCTAGCGGGGGGCTGGACCGGGGAGCTGTTTTTT.

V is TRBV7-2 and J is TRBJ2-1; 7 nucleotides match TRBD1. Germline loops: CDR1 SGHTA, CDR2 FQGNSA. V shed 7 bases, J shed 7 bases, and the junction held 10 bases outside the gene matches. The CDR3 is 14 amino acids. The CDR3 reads CASTYGTEFNEQFF. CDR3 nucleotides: TGTGCCAGCACCTACGGGACAGAGTTTAATGAGCAGTTCTTC.

The CDR3 loop reads CSVGGGENTEAFF. The CDR3 DNA reads TGCAGCGTTGGAGGGGGCGAGAACACTGAAGCTTTCTTT. The J gene is TRBJ1-1, the V gene TRBV29-1; 7 nucleotides line up with TRBD1. Trimming at V came to 4 bases and at J to 1 base, leaving 3 bases not matched to a gene. The CDR3 runs 13 residues. Germline loops: CDR1 SQVTM, CDR2 ANQGSEA.

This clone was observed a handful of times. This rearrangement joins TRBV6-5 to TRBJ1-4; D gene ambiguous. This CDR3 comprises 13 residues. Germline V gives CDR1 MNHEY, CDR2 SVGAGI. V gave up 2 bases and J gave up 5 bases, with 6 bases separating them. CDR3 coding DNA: TGTGCCAGCAGTTACCTGCGAAATGAAAAACTGTTTTTT. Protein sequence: CASSYLRNEKLFF.

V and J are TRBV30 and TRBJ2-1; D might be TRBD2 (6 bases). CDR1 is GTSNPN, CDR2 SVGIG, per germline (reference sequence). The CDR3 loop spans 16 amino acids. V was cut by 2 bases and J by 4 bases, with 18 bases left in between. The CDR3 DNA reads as TGTGCCTGGAGTCCGGGGGTAGGGGATATGTACAATGAGCAGTTCTTC. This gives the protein CAWSPGVGDMYNEQFF.